This is a list of T cell receptor beta chains from one sample in a study of response to subunit inactivated influenza vaccine. TCRdb reprocessed the RT-PCR reads via MiXCR and lists one record per CDR3 protein. The data show 400,000 to 650,000 distinct CDR3 sequences, with less than 7.5% seen just once and 10% to 15% held by the top ten. The sample in question was PBMCs from blood, obtained 23 to 25 months after vaccination. The source is a man aged 45-69 years who received an inactivated influenza vaccine. Both conserved end residues are part of each CDR3. Fields, in order: CDR3 protein, CDR3 DNA, clone size, D gene, V gene, J gene. D genes are given only for firm matches. Part of the rows lack a size; the others show once, few, many or a class for expanded clones.

CDR3aa: CASSVAGRTYEQFF
CDR3nt: TGTGCCAGCAGCGTAGCGGGTCGAACGTATGAGCAGTTCTTC
abundance: few
d_gene: TRBD2
v_gene: TRBV5-6
j_gene: TRBJ2-1

CDR3aa: CASSLGGLAGVWYEQFF
CDR3nt: TGTGCCAGCAGCTTAGGCGGGCTAGCGGGAGTTTGGTATGAGCAGTTCTTC
abundance: NA
d_gene: TRBD2
v_gene: TRBV6-5
j_gene: TRBJ2-1

CDR3aa: CSARVPGGIGELFF
CDR3nt: TGCAGTGCTAGAGTCCCAGGGGGCATCGGGGAGCTGTTTTTT
abundance: NA
d_gene: TRBD1
v_gene: TRBV20-1
j_gene: TRBJ2-2

CDR3aa: CAISGNSVGSNTEAFF
CDR3nt: TGTGCCATCAGTGGGAACTCAGTGGGGTCGAACACTGAAGCTTTCTTT
abundance: many
d_gene: NA
v_gene: TRBV10-3
j_gene: TRBJ1-1

CDR3aa: CSARPPPETEAFF
CDR3nt: TGCAGTGCTAGACCTCCACCGGAAACTGAAGCTTTCTTT
abundance: few
d_gene: NA
v_gene: TRBV20-1
j_gene: TRBJ1-1

CDR3aa: CASSLLFGTGNEKLFF
CDR3nt: TGTGCCAGCAGCTTGTTATTCGGGACAGGGAATGAAAAACTGTTTTTT
abundance: NA
d_gene: TRBD1
v_gene: TRBV7-9
j_gene: TRBJ1-4

CDR3aa: CASSVVPRGSYNEQFF
CDR3nt: TGTGCCAGCAGCGTAGTCCCCAGGGGATCCTACAATGAGCAGTTCTTC
abundance: few
d_gene: NA
v_gene: TRBV9
j_gene: TRBJ2-1

CDR3aa: CSENRDRGIGTEAFF
CDR3nt: TGCAGTGAAAACCGGGACAGGGGGATAGGCACTGAAGCTTTCTTT
abundance: few
d_gene: TRBD1
v_gene: TRBV20-1
j_gene: TRBJ1-1

CDR3aa: CASSNGGGTGGTEAFF
CDR3nt: TGTGCCAGCTCCAATGGGGGGGGAACAGGGGGGACTGAAGCTTTCTTT
abundance: few
d_gene: TRBD1
v_gene: TRBV6-1
j_gene: TRBJ1-1

CDR3aa: CASSADRNTEAFF
CDR3nt: TGCGCCAGCAGCGCGGACAGGAACACTGAAGCTTTCTTT
abundance: many
d_gene: NA
v_gene: TRBV5-1
j_gene: TRBJ1-1

CDR3aa: CASSDYNSPLHF
CDR3nt: TGTGCCAGCAGCGACTATAATTCACCCCTCCACTTT
abundance: NA
d_gene: NA
v_gene: TRBV11-2
j_gene: TRBJ1-6

CDR3aa: CASRRGSYEQFF
CDR3nt: TGTGCCAGCAGACGTGGTTCTTATGAGCAGTTCTTC
abundance: NA
d_gene: NA
v_gene: TRBV7-9
j_gene: TRBJ2-1

CDR3aa: CATSRERLAQYF
CDR3nt: TGTGCCACCAGCAGGGAAAGGTTGGCCCAGTACTTC
abundance: few
d_gene: NA
v_gene: TRBV15
j_gene: TRBJ2-5

CDR3aa: CASSPQGVRAFF
CDR3nt: TGTGCCAGCAGCCCTCAAGGGGTGCGGGCTTTCTTT
abundance: many
d_gene: NA
v_gene: TRBV7-2
j_gene: TRBJ1-1

CDR3aa: CASNPRGGTSLFF
CDR3nt: TGTGCCAGCAACCCAAGGGGCGGGACTAGCCTGTTCTTC
abundance: few
d_gene: TRBD2
v_gene: TRBV12-3/TRBV12-4
j_gene: TRBJ2-1

CDR3aa: CASSLLFGSYNEQFF
CDR3nt: TGTGCCAGCAGCCTCCTCTTTGGCTCCTACAATGAGCAGTTCTTC
abundance: NA
d_gene: NA
v_gene: TRBV6-2/TRBV6-3
j_gene: TRBJ2-1

CDR3aa: CASSRLAGAQETQYF
CDR3nt: TGCGCCAGCAGCAGACTAGCGGGGGCACAAGAGACCCAGTACTTC
abundance: few
d_gene: TRBD2
v_gene: TRBV5-1
j_gene: TRBJ2-5

CDR3aa: CASTFSLGLLRTDTQYF
CDR3nt: TGTGCCAGCACCTTCTCACTGGGACTGCTGCGAACAGATACGCAGTATTTT
abundance: few
d_gene: NA
v_gene: TRBV5-5
j_gene: TRBJ2-3

CDR3aa: CASSPGRQSTDTQYF
CDR3nt: TGTGCCAGCAGCCCGGGTCGGCAGAGCACAGATACGCAGTATTTT
abundance: many
d_gene: NA
v_gene: TRBV7-2
j_gene: TRBJ2-3

CDR3aa: CSATTVEAFF
CDR3nt: TGCAGCGCCACGACAGTTGAAGCTTTCTTT
abundance: few
d_gene: NA
v_gene: TRBV29-1
j_gene: TRBJ1-1

CDR3aa: CASSQGTQPNEQFF
CDR3nt: TGTGCCAGCAGCCAAGGTACGCAACCGAATGAGCAGTTCTTC
abundance: NA
d_gene: NA
v_gene: TRBV3-1
j_gene: TRBJ2-1

CDR3aa: CATTPGLAIDEQYF
CDR3nt: TGTGCCACTACGCCGGGACTAGCGATCGACGAGCAGTACTTC
abundance: many
d_gene: TRBD2
v_gene: TRBV6-1
j_gene: TRBJ2-7

CDR3aa: CASSRGSYYEQYF
CDR3nt: TGTGCCAGTTCGAGGGGAAGCTACTACGAGCAGTACTTC
abundance: few
d_gene: NA
v_gene: TRBV7-9
j_gene: TRBJ2-7

CDR3aa: CASNSPGGAEQFF
CDR3nt: TGTGCCAGCAATTCCCCAGGAGGGGCTGAGCAGTTCTTC
abundance: many
d_gene: NA
v_gene: TRBV28
j_gene: TRBJ2-1

CDR3aa: CASRTGTANTEAFF
CDR3nt: TGTGCCAGCAGGACCGGGACCGCCAACACTGAAGCTTTCTTT
abundance: many
d_gene: NA
v_gene: TRBV6-1
j_gene: TRBJ1-1

CDR3aa: CSARSGELFF
CDR3nt: TGCAGTGCTAGGTCCGGGGAGCTGTTTTTT
abundance: few
d_gene: NA
v_gene: TRBV20-1
j_gene: TRBJ2-2